Presented here are 10 T cell receptor beta chains from one specimen sequenced in a study of T cells in localized non-small cell lung cancer. Data came from immunoSEQ multiplex PCR; TCRdb stores just in-frame clones and leaves some out. The sample comprises about 20,000 clones, approximately 89% of which are singletons, and 8.4% rests with the top ten. The specimen comprised peripheral blood, sampled before any cancer treatment. All receptors come from a man between 40 and 70 years old with stage I lung adenocarcinoma.

The CDR3 protein is CASSRDSTDTQYF. The CDR3 DNA is TGTGCCAGCAGTAGGGACAGCACAGATACGCAGTATTTT. The rearrangement uses TRBV28 and TRBJ2-3, with D perhaps given as TRBD1 or TRBD2 (5 bases each). With 5 bases removed from V and 0 bases from J, the gap between germline ends came to 6 bases. Germline CDR1 MDHEN, CDR2 SYDVKM. This CDR3 is 13 amino acids long.

The CDR3 sequence is CASSQGQGGTGELFF. The CDR3 DNA follows: TGTGCCAGCTCCCAAGGCCAGGGGGGCACCGGGGAGCTGTTTTTT. The chain couples TRBV18 to TRBJ2-2, with D possibly matching TRBD1 (7 bases). Germline CDR1 reads KGHSH; CDR2 reads LQKENI. V was pared by 6 bases and J by 4 bases, with 15 bases between. The CDR3 sequence is 15 residues long.

The J gene is TRBJ1-1, the V gene TRBV11-2; tentative D call: TRBD1 (5 bases). This CDR3 comprises 16 residues. From germline, CDR1 is SGHAT and CDR2 FQNNGV. V gave up 2 bases and J gave up 1 base, with 14 bases separating them. The DNA of the CDR3 is TGTGCCAGCAGCTTAAGGGCAGGGACGGGGAACACTGAAGCTTTCTTT. Protein product: CASSLRAGTGNTEAFF.

This clone was seen a single time. V gene TRBV18 combines with J gene TRBJ1-5, with 9 bases that match TRBD1. The J segment lost 7 bases and the V segment lost 3 bases, leaving 7 bases of the junction unmatched. Germline CDR1 KGHSH, CDR2 LQKENI. The CDR3 has 15 amino acids. The CDR3 here is CASSPGTGLGQPQHF. The CDR3 DNA sequence: TGTGCCAGCTCACCCGGGACAGGGCTGGGACAGCCCCAGCATTTT.

The chain recombines TRBV5-4 with TRBJ2-3, with 9 bases matching TRBD2. This CDR3 region has 17 residues. J gave up 0 bases and V 2 bases, and 7 bases lay outside the gene matches. CDR1 and CDR2 from the germline V gene are SGHNT and YYREEE (reference sequence). The CDR3 loop reads CASSFPSGRISTDTQYF. The CDR3 bases are TGTGCCAGCAGCTTTCCGAGCGGGAGGATTAGCACAGATACGCAGTATTTT.

In its sample, this clone was seen once. This rearrangement joins TRBV5-1 to TRBJ1-4; TRBD1 might be the D (5 bases). The germline CDR1 and CDR2 sequences are SGHRS and YFSETQ. Between the trimmed V and J ends, which lost 0 bases and 6 bases, there was a span of 15 bases. The CDR3 sequence is 16 residues long. The CDR3 here is CASSLAPQGGDEKLFF. The CDR3 region has the DNA TGCGCCAGCAGCTTGGCTCCTCAGGGAGGGGATGAAAAACTGTTTTTT.

The V gene is TRBV14, the J gene TRBJ2-3, with TRBD2 matching over 11 bases. The CDR3 is 16 amino acids. From germline, CDR1 is SGHDN and CDR2 FVKESK. V dropped 3 bases and J dropped 2; count of bases not matched to a gene: 4. The DNA for the CDR3 is TGTGCCAGCAGCCAGGCTAGCGGGGGGACCACAGATACGCAGTATTTT. This encodes CASSQASGGTTDTQYF.

The genes are TRBV19 and TRBJ1-5, with D possibly TRBD1 on 5 matching bases. V was trimmed by 3 bases and J by 7 bases, leaving 13 bases between them. This CDR3 has 14 residues. CDR1 is LNHDA and CDR2 is SQIVND in the germline V gene (reference sequence). The CDR3 DNA reads as TGTGCCAGTAGTATCTTTTCGGGGGGACAGCCCCAGCATTTT. It codes for CASSIFSGGQPQHF.

The rearrangement links TRBV14 to TRBJ2-5, with a weak D call TRBD1 (5 bases). Trimming cost V 0 bases and J 5 bases, with 13 bases left between them. Germline V gene sequence: CDR1 SGHDN, CDR2 FVKESK. The length of the CDR3 is 15 residues. The CDR3 DNA reads TGTGCCAGCAGCCAAGATAGGCAGGGTGGGGAGACCCAGTACTTC. The encoded protein is CASSQDRQGGETQYF.

The chain combines TRBV5-1 with TRBJ1-2; D remains ambiguous. Trimming took off 6 bases at V and 0 bases at J, with 12 bases between the two ends. The germline gives CDR1 SGHRS, CDR2 YFSETQ. The CDR3 is 14 amino acids. The CDR3 reads CASNFGDSNYGYTF. The CDR3 DNA is TGCGCCAGCAACTTTGGGGATTCTAACTATGGCTACACCTTC.